The 16 T cell receptor beta chains below all came from one sample that was sequenced in a study of tumor-infiltrating lymphocytes in primary liver carcinoma. Extraction of RNA together with DNA used 20-30 mg of unsorted bulk tissue. A primer in the constant region served to generate TCR beta cDNA from approximately 450 ng of total RNA. Investigators got TCR beta libraries out of three nested multiplex PCR rounds, done with slightly modified ARM-PCR. Forward primers for TRBV1-TRBV30 and a C-beta reverse primer served the first two PCR rounds, at around 9 cycles each. TCRdb re-derived calls from the multiplex PCR reads in MiXCR, one entry per CDR3 protein. In the table there are more than 60,000 distinct CDR3 sequences, roughly three quarters of which are singletons. The sample was liver tumor tissue from sampling region 4. Indicated subset: tumor region T4, right-lateral pole. Source of these receptors: a man between 35 and 55 years old with primary liver carcinoma and hepatitis B virus infection.

Details on this clonotype: The CDR3 ends on some other residue instead of the conserved phenylalanine or tryptophan, so this is likely a read error. The V gene is TRBV11-1, the J gene TRBJ2-1; D is undetermined. V lost 5 bases and J 4 bases, leaving 15 bases between the germline ends. In germline, CDR1 is SGHAT, CDR2 FQDESV (reference sequence). This CDR3 comprises 15 residues. In nucleotides, the CDR3 is TGTGCCAGCAGCCTAGGTTTAGCACAATACAATGAGCAGTTCTTA. This encodes CASSLGLAQYNEQFL.

On this clonotype itself: A read error is possible here, since a much larger clone lies one base away. Without the conserved terminal phenylalanine or tryptophan, this CDR3 likely stems from a read error. No DNA is shown, since the ends of the CDR3 on it are uncertain; the CDR3 is the one TCRdb lists. This chain uses TRBV7-9 with TRBJ2-7; the DNA was not compared with TRBD1, the D call given in the table. Per germline, CDR1 SEHNR and CDR2 FQNEAQ (reference sequence). Inclusive of both ends, the CDR3 amounts to 12 amino acids. The CDR3 protein is CASSLGRGEFNY.

The chain is built from TRBV11-1 and TRBJ1-1, with a weak D call TRBD1 (5 bases). The CDR3 spans 12 residues. Trimming pared 4 bases from V and 6 bases from J, leaving 9 bases between. Germline assignment: CDR1 SGHAT and CDR2 FQDESV (reference sequence). CDR3 protein: CASSWRDAEAFF. The CDR3 DNA reads as TGTGCCAGCAGCTGGCGGGACGCTGAAGCTTTCTTT.

About this clonotype: The final CDR3 position lacks the conserved phenylalanine or tryptophan, pointing to a likely read error. CDR3 nucleotides: TGTGCCAGCACGGCTGGCTACGATGAGCAGTTCTTA. This encodes CASTAGYDEQFL. V and J are TRBV14 and TRBJ2-1; no reliable D call. CDR1 and CDR2 (germline): SGHDN, FVKESK. This CDR3 has 12 amino acids.

V is TRBV29-1 and J is TRBJ1-1; D is undetermined. CDR1 and CDR2 from the germline V gene are SQVTM and ANQGSEA. The CDR3 contains 12 residues. V dropped 3 bases and J dropped 4 bases, with 9 bases sitting between them. CDR3 region: CSVDGEGTEAFF. The CDR3 nucleotides are TGCAGCGTTGATGGGGAAGGCACTGAAGCTTTCTTT.

About this clonotype itself: Being one base from a much bigger clone, this may be a read error. This chain uses TRBV5-4 with TRBJ2-7; D may match TRBD1 or TRBD2 (5 bases each). Germline V gives CDR1 SGHNT, CDR2 YYREEE (reference sequence). The V and J ends lost 7 bases and 2 bases respectively, with 13 bases between them. The CDR3 has 13 amino acids. The CDR3 protein is CASGRDLAYEQYF. The DNA of the CDR3 is TGTGCCAGCGGCCGGGACCTCGCCTACGAGCAGTACTTC.

In the case of this clonotype: No conserved phenylalanine or tryptophan ends this CDR3, so it is likely a read error. The DNA is omitted, as the CDR3 cannot be located on it reliably, and the CDR3 follows TCRdb's listing. This chain links TRBV29-1 with TRBJ1-1; the table gives TRBD1 as D, unverified against the DNA. With termini counted, the CDR3 has 12 amino acids. The germline CDR1 and CDR2 sequences are SQVTM and ANQGSEA. The CDR3 sequence is CSVFTGGTEALC.

The chain couples TRBV9 to TRBJ2-3; TRBD2 agrees at 9 bases. The CDR3 contains 15 residues. The J segment lost 5 bases and the V segment lost 0 bases, leaving 4 bases of the junction unmatched. Germline V gene data show CDR1 as SGDLS and CDR2 as YYNGEE. CDR3 region: CASSVAGLAGDTQYF. The DNA for the CDR3 is TGTGCCAGCAGCGTAGCGGGACTAGCAGGAGATACGCAGTATTTT.

In this sample, this clonotype is medium-sized. The V call is TRBV11-2, the J call TRBJ2-5; D gene uncertain. The germline V and J ends were trimmed by 8 bases and 3 bases, with 7 bases remaining between them. The CDR3 has 11 residues. Germline V lookup: CDR1 SGHAT, CDR2 FQNNGV. The CDR3 reads CASRREETQYF. CDR3 DNA: TGTGCCAGCCGAAGAGAAGAGACCCAGTACTTC.

The chain recombines TRBV29-1 with TRBJ2-4; possible D gene TRBD1, 5 bases. Germline CDR1 is SQVTM and CDR2 is ANQGSEA. The CDR3 has 16 residues. The ends were cut back, 8 bases at V and 5 bases at J, with 25 bases in the middle. In DNA form, the CDR3 reads TGCAGCCCGAACCCCGACAGCACAAAGGCCGAAAACATTCAGTACTTC. Encoded protein: CSPNPDSTKAENIQYF.

The V gene is TRBV11-2, the J gene TRBJ2-5; D may be TRBD2 (7 bases). V lost 3 bases and J lost 5, with 19 bases in between. The CDR3 has 16 amino acids. CDR1 is SGHAT, CDR2 FQNNGV, per germline. The CDR3 region is CASSFSPASGQETQYF. Written as DNA, the CDR3 is TGTGCCAGCAGCTTTTCCCCCGCTAGCGGACAGGAGACCCAGTACTTC.

Many counts were recorded for this clonotype. The V call is TRBV10-3, the J call TRBJ1-6, with TRBD1 as a possible D gene (5 bases). The CDR3 is 17 amino acids. V lost 0 bases and J 9 bases, leaving 18 bases between the germline ends. CDR1 and CDR2 from the germline V gene are ENHRY and SYGVKD. The CDR3 sequence is CAISESGPGPGSSPLHF. Here the CDR3 DNA reads TGTGCCATCAGTGAGTCGGGACCGGGACCCGGGAGTTCACCCCTCCACTTT.

For this clonotype: A junction boundary mismatches the germline segment, possibly from a read error. This chain uses TRBV4-1 with TRBJ2-3, with 9 bases fitting TRBD1. Germline assignment: CDR1 MGHRA and CDR2 YSYEKL. This CDR3 has 14 residues. CDR3 sequence (DNA): TGCGCCAGCAGCTACACAGGGGGCGCAGATACGCAGTACTTT. Residues: CASSYTGGADTQYF.

The V gene is TRBV5-6, the J gene TRBJ2-1; D unresolved. The CDR3 sequence is 16 residues long. CDR1 is SGHDT and CDR2 is YYEEEE in the germline V gene. The V end was cut by 1 base, the J end by 6 bases, with 17 bases between. CDR3 loop: CASSLSLSRLSNEQFF. DNA of the CDR3: TGTGCCAGCAGCTTGAGTCTTAGCAGACTCTCCAATGAGCAGTTCTTC.

Regarding this clonotype: A much larger clone differs from this one at a single base, so this may be a read error. The chain recombines TRBV5-1 with TRBJ2-2, with D hard to call. The CDR3 sequence is 13 residues long. Germline-derived CDR1 and CDR2 are SGHRS and YFSETQ. CDR3 DNA: TGCACCAGCAGCTTGGTCGAGGCCGGGGAGCTGTTTTTT. Its protein is CTSSLVEAGELFF. Looking up the rest from reference TRBV5-1 and TRBJ2-2 gives the full variable domain: KAGVTQTPRYLIKTRGQQVTLSCSPISGHRSVSWYQQTPGQGLQFLFEYFSETQRNKGNFPGRFSGRQFSNSRSEMNVSTLELGDSALYLCTSSLVEAGELFFGEGSRLTVL.

V and J are TRBV11-2 and TRBJ2-7; 7 bases fit TRBD2. The CDR3 is made up of 13 amino acids. V shed 11 bases and J 9 bases; nucleotides not matched to a gene: 16. The germline V gene encodes CDR1 SGHAT and CDR2 FQNNGV. CDR3 DNA sequence: TGTGCCGGCAACTTAGTGGGCGGGGGATGGCAGTACTTC. Amino acid sequence: CAGNLVGGGWQYF.